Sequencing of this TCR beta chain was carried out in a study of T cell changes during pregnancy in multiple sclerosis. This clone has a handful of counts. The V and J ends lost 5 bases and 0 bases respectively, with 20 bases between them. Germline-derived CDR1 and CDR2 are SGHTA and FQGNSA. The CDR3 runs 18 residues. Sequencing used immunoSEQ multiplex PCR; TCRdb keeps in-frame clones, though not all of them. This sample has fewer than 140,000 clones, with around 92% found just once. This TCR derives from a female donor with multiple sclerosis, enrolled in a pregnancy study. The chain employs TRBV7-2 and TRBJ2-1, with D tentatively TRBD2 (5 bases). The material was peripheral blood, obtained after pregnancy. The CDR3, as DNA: TGTGCCAGCAGCCCTCTAGCCCTAGCTTTTAGCTCCTACAATGAGCAGTTCTTC. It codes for CASSPLALAFSSYNEQFF.